This T cell receptor (beta chain) is drawn from a study of cytomegalovirus exposure and HLA in healthy donors (dated by TCRdb to about 2017). As for the study more broadly: According to an earlier analysis of several hundred of the donors, about 180 million T cells yielded 95 million to 140 million unique TCR beta sequences and 276 Gb of sequence data. Around 320 gigabases of sequencing data and 78 million or so unique TCR sequences were included in an early release covering about 620 HLA-typed donors. Among the roughly 400 genotyped donors, more than 70% belonged to the genetic ancestry cluster associated with self-reported Caucasian donors. The study was designed to test whether signatures of past pathogen exposure could be identified by cataloging public T cell receptors. Using immunosequencing, the study profiled T cell repertoires from 500 to 800 subjects and related those repertoires to cytomegalovirus serostatus. Along with the approximately 700-subject first cohort, a separate validation cohort of around 120 different subjects was used. The study combined high-throughput TCR immunosequencing, statistical association of individual TCRs with disease status, and machine learning to predict cytomegalovirus infection status. A later analysis re-analyzed previously published TCR beta repertoires from roughly 690 donors and added high-resolution HLA genotyping to study TCR occurrence patterns. Rather than using new phenotypic data, the later analysis identified candidate immune exposures from TCR beta sequences and from how often those sequences occurred across donors. An earlier analysis of some 600 of the donors applied high-throughput TCR beta sequencing to assess whether each TCR beta V gene segment acted as functional or pseudogenic. Donor age, sex, ethnicity and CMV serostatus were collected together with the repertoire data. A later genetic analysis used genome-wide SNP genotypes for about 60% of the roughly 670 donors, treating that subset as a discovery cohort. Every repertoire in the discovery cohort had been generated on one and the same sequencing platform. Class I and class II HLA loci were covered by the typing at four-digit resolution. The number of typed donors differed by locus: about 620-630 for A, B, C, DRB1 and DQB1; some 500 for DQA1; some 610 for DPA1; and about 450 for DPB1. Roughly 5 DR-DQ haplotypes were handled as single units for association and clustering, since linkage in the cohort was strong. Across 300 to 400 genotyped donors of the cohort, an average of approximately 200,000 unique TCR beta nucleotide sequences per donor were sequenced, and around 20% of those sequences were non-productive.

The cohort comprised some 700 healthy bone marrow donors. At the time of sampling, all cohort members were nominally healthy, though unrecorded immune exposures were likely present. The donor was CMV seropositive and belonged to the group of 250 to 300 seropositive cohort members. A peripheral blood sample was collected from each donor, and TCR beta sequencing was performed on peripheral blood mononuclear cells. Genomic DNA was extracted from the blood cell samples with the Qiagen DNeasy Blood Extraction Kit. The library was made by the immunoSEQ multiplex PCR assay. For the multiplex PCR, a mixture combining 60 forward primers for TCR Vbeta segments and 13 reverse primers for TCR Jbeta segments was used. The CDR3 region of rearranged TCR beta genes was amplified from genomic DNA by a multiplex PCR assay. Amplified TCR beta libraries were sequenced as 87-base-pair reads on the Illumina HiSeq System. For the original study's pipeline: In a later analysis, tens of millions of unique TCR beta chains were counted across the roughly 670 repertoires, and roughly 11 million of these chains were shared by at least two donors. A nearest-neighbor algorithm error-corrected the raw reads and collapsed the reads into unique sequences, merging closely related sequences to remove PCR and sequencing errors. V, D and J gene segments were assigned by aligning CDR3 sequences to IMGT reference sequences. For a sequence to be retained, a match of at least six nucleotides to both a V gene segment and a J gene segment was required. Rearrangements were classified as productive when the CDR3 lacked stop codons and remained in frame with V and J, and all other rearrangements were classified as non-productive. Following IMGT convention, CDR3 was defined as the stretch from the second conserved V-encoded cysteine to the conserved J-encoded phenylalanine. The earlier analysis of roughly 590 of the donors excluded any sequence lacking an unambiguous match to a single V gene segment. An earlier analysis of around 600 of the donors classified V segments as functional when productive rearrangements were above 56.7% and as segregating when the standard deviation between donors was above 5%. A statistical classification framework was built for diagnosing cytomegalovirus status from the catalog of TCR beta chain sequences. V and J gene assignment, in a later analysis, came from comparing TCR nucleotide sequences with IMGT/GENE-DB human TR gene sequences. Using the TCRdist pipeline, a later analysis assigned CDR3 sequences along with most-parsimonious VDJ recombination scenarios. In a later analysis, each TCR beta chain was defined by its CDR3 amino acid sequence together with its V-gene family, and reads without a unique V-gene family were excluded. In a later analysis, 550 to 650 highly shared, low-generation-probability nucleotide sequences were removed to address suspected cross-contamination and a sequencing artifact. A later analysis calculated a clonal expansion index for each public chain from normalized within-repertoire ranks of inferred template counts. In a later analysis, generation probabilities were computed with a VDJ recombination model fitted to out-of-frame rearrangements, and the resulting probabilities were checked against IGoR. Hypergeometric tests were used in a later analysis to score TCR-TCR, TCR-HLA and TCR-CMV co-occurrence, with a repertoire-size bias correction applied to the TCR pairs. In a later analysis, false discovery rates were estimated by permuting HLA or CMV assignments 20 times. A later analysis grouped co-occurring TCRs with DBSCAN, adding TCRdist sequence similarity when clustering within HLA-allele-positive subsets. Repertoires with fewer than 30,000 or more than 120,000 public chains, plus five repertoires with anomalous nucleotide sharing, were excluded from co-occurrence clustering. TCRdb retrieved this table from immuneACCESS and kept in-frame rearrangements only. Not all clones are present; in checked studies, unresolved V genes account for under half, and no reason is known for the remainder. The V and J calls and clone size come from that table; D and trimming were worked out from the DNA. The sample table contains around 150,000 clones; only one count was recorded for roughly 80% of them. About 3.8% of the sample goes to the ten largest clones.

General findings and caveats noted by the study authors: Sequencing depth was assumed to be roughly uniform across donors in the presence/absence analyses, though that assumption may not hold. The earlier analysis of about 600 of the donors excluded roughly 17 rarely observed V segments, including chromosome 9 orphons, because counts were too low. A later genetic analysis reported fewer N-insertions in productive TCRs among donors in an Asian-associated ancestry cluster than the roughly 700-donor mean. The authors suggested that the approach could potentially be generalized to other disease states and immunological phenotypes. Most TCR sequences were seen in very few donors, while some public TCRs were found in many individuals. Compared with equally common non-associated chains, HLA-associated TCR beta chains in a later analysis were more clonally expanded and had lower generation probabilities. When HLA alleles, especially DR and DQ, strongly co-occurred, TCR associations were difficult to assign to individual alleles. In a later analysis, several top co-occurrence clusters were reported to appear linked to parvovirus B19, influenza, CMV and Epstein-Barr virus. A further reported finding was that TCR beta sequences accurately predicted the HLA-A and HLA-B alleles for most subjects in the first cohort. The cohort was sequenced for TCR beta chains only, and without alpha or paired-chain data the features that could be detected were limited. Specific HLA alleles were associated with 15,000 to 20,000 TCR beta sequences at a false discovery rate of 0.05 in a later analysis. HLA typing was unavailable for some donors at each locus, so association tests used only the typed subset. V-gene and J-gene trimming of TCR beta chains was associated with a missense DCLRE1C variant in a later genetic analysis, and the association was replicated in an independent cohort. A later analysis found that TCR association rates varied across HLA loci, with DRB1 alleles showing the most associated TCRs and HLA-C alleles the fewest. Most CMV-associated TCR beta chains appeared to be HLA-restricted in a later analysis, and the HLA associations seemed to be driven largely by CMV exposure. Three of the identified cytomegalovirus-associated TCR beta chains were confirmed in vitro to be specific for cytomegalovirus antigens. Correlated functional status among segregating V segments might be attributable to linkage disequilibrium, but an unknown experimental factor could not be ruled out. A cluster of highly shared sequence variants was judged likely to be a technical artifact of the sequencing pipeline. In the study, about 150 TCR beta chains were listed as associated with cytomegalovirus. In an earlier analysis of some 640 of the donors, most TCR beta V segments were observed in productive rearrangements about 90% or about 30% of the time, broadly matching IMGT annotations. The only immune exposure information available for the cohort was CMV serostatus. Cytomegalovirus status was reported to be diagnosed by the classifier with high specificity and sensitivity in both the original and validation cohorts.

Worth noting for this clone: The target of this receptor is not known. No much larger clone is present one base from it, and per-base qualities are unavailable.

The clonotype originates from a man in his thirties or forties in good health and CMV-seropositive. Sample: PBMCs.

The CDR3 is CASSLAGQNTYEQYF. In nucleotides, the sequence is TGTGCCAGCAGCTTAGCGGGACAGAACACCTACGAGCAGTACTTC. This chain is built from TRBV7-2 and TRBJ2-7; 7 middle bases align to TRBD1. There are 15 amino acids in the CDR3, from cysteine to phenylalanine inclusive. The CDR3 DNA has 45 bases and is translated from base 1. Ends trimmed: V by 0 bases, J by 2 bases; bases unmatched to a gene: 4. From the germline V gene, CDR1 is SGHTA and CDR2 is FQGNSA.